This TCR beta chain came from a study of cytomegalovirus exposure and HLA in healthy donors. About this clone itself: Its antigen is unidentified.

13 Jbeta primers and 60 Vbeta primers were used for the PCR. As processed by the authors: An analysis that came later counted 60 million to 80 million unique TCR beta chains, around 12 million shared. Repertoires were generated with immunoSEQ multiplex PCR, while TCRdb's copy carries only in-frame clones and drops some. D and trimming were read from the DNA, whereas the V and J calls and clone size are those reported in that table. The sample records 150,000 to 200,000 clones, approximately 80% being singletons. Findings of the study overall: The classifier reportedly diagnosed cytomegalovirus status with high specificity and sensitivity. A highly shared variant cluster was judged a likely technical artifact.

The CDR3 is 15 residues long. CDR1 and CDR2 from the germline V gene are SGHTA and FQGNSA. V was trimmed by 1 base and J by 5 bases, leaving 14 bases between them. This receptor was identified in a girl aged 5 to 17 in good health and CMV-seropositive. Sequencing was done on a sample of PBMCs. This sequence joins TRBV7-2 and TRBJ2-5; TRBD2 is a possible D gene (6 bases). The chain's CDR3 is CASSLGAGKEETQYF. The CDR3 region has the DNA TGTGCCAGCAGCTTAGGGGCGGGAAAGGAGGAGACCCAGTACTTC.